One sample yielded the 21 T cell receptor beta chains listed below, sequenced in a study of memory CD4+ T cells and cytomegalovirus serostatus. Assay: immunoSEQ multiplex PCR; the TCRdb copy retains only in-frame clones and omits some. The table lists 46,000 or so clones, approximately 78% of them singletons. The sort gate was single viable CD3+CD4+CD8-CD45RO+ cells for memory CD4+ T cells. The sequenced sample consisted of memory CD4+ T cells from blood. The source of these receptors is an adult in good health and CMV-seronegative.

The gene calls are TRBV28 and TRBJ2-4; 9 bases are shared with TRBD2. V was clipped by 5 bases and J by 9 bases; unmatched bases: 17. Looked up from germline, CDR1 is MDHEN and CDR2 is SYDVKM. This CDR3 comprises 17 residues. The CDR3 nucleotides are TGTGCCAGCAGTCCTCTAGCGGGGATTGGGGCTGGGGGCATTCAGTACTTC. It encodes CASSPLAGIGAGGIQYF.

The gene calls are TRBV6-5 and TRBJ2-7; a weak D match, TRBD2 (6 bases). V was trimmed by 5 bases and J by 4 bases, leaving 15 bases between them. This CDR3 is 14 amino acids long. Per germline, CDR1 MNHEY and CDR2 SVGAGI. The CDR3 DNA reads TGTGCCAGCAGTCTTAGCGGTGGGAGTTACGAGCAGTACTTC. Protein: CASSLSGGSYEQYF.

J is TRBJ2-5 and V is TRBV2, with 8 positions matching TRBD1. J gave up 5 bases and V 6 bases, and 11 bases lay outside the gene matches. The CDR3 extends over 15 amino acids. The germline V gene encodes CDR1 SNHLY and CDR2 FYNNEI. CDR3 in DNA: TGTGCCAGCAGCGGACAGGGAGGAGGAAGGGAGACCCAGTACTTC. This gives the protein CASSGQGGGRETQYF.

V and J are TRBV28 and TRBJ1-1, with D uncertain. The CDR3 has 13 residues. The V gene's germline CDR1 is MDHEN and CDR2 SYDVKM. Trimming removed 5 bases at V and 4 bases at J, with 11 bases between. This CDR3 is CASSPWASTEAFF. CDR3 sequence (DNA): TGTGCCAGCAGTCCATGGGCGAGCACTGAAGCTTTCTTT. The entire variable domain, with the rest obtained from reference TRBV28 and TRBJ1-1, is as follows: DVKVTQSSRYLVKRTGEKVFLECVQDMDHENMFWYRQDPGLGLRLIYFSYDVKMKEKGDIPEGYSVSREKKERFSLILESASTNQTSMYLCASSPWASTEAFFGQGTRLTVV.

In its sample, this clone was seen a few times. The J gene is TRBJ2-7, the V gene TRBV7-3, with 9 bases lining up with TRBD2. Trimming cost V 5 bases and J 4 bases; bases outside gene matches: 12. This CDR3 is built from 16 residues. Germline-derived CDR1 and CDR2 are SGHTA and FQGTGA. The CDR3 is CASSAPGTSFGYEQYF. CDR3 DNA sequence: TGTGCCAGCAGCGCACCCGGGACTAGCTTCGGGTACGAGCAGTACTTC.

The V call is TRBV5-4, the J call TRBJ2-5; 7 nucleotides agree with TRBD1. Trimming took 4 bases from V and 5 from J; bases not matched to a gene: 8. CDR1 SGHNT and CDR2 YYREEE come from the germline V gene (reference sequence). The CDR3 is 14 amino acids. The CDR3 DNA is TGTGCCAGCAGCACCCCTACAGGGGTGGAGACCCAGTACTTC. It translates to CASSTPTGVETQYF.

The chain carries TRBV7-6 and TRBJ2-7; D perhaps matches TRBD2 (6 bases). Germline V gene data show CDR1 as SGHVS and CDR2 as FNYEAQ. The CDR3 runs to 16 residues. The ends were cut back, 5 bases at V and 0 bases at J, with 17 bases in the middle. Written as DNA, the CDR3 is TGTGCCAGCAGCGCAGGGACGGGACTCCGCTCCTACGAGCAGTACTTC. Encoded protein: CASSAGTGLRSYEQYF.

The chain is built from TRBV19 and TRBJ1-4; D not resolved. The ends were cut back, 3 bases at V and 4 bases at J, with 6 bases in the middle. This CDR3 spans 13 amino acids. CDR1 LNHDA and CDR2 SQIVND come from the germline V gene (reference sequence). In DNA form, the CDR3 reads TGTGCCAGTAGTATTGACTTTAATGAAAAACTGTTTTTT. This translates into CASSIDFNEKLFF. Based on the CDR3 plus reference TRBV19 and TRBJ1-4, the full variable domain is DGGITQSPKYLFRKEGQNVTLSCEQNLNHDAMYWYRQDPGQGLRLIYYSQIVNDFQKGDIAEGYSVSREKKESFPLTVTSAQKNPTAFYLCASSIDFNEKLFFGSGTQLSVL.

The genes are TRBV5-4 and TRBJ1-1; no clear D. Germline assignment: CDR1 SGHNT and CDR2 YYREEE (reference sequence). Trimming removed 1 base at V and 3 bases at J, with 7 bases between. This CDR3 is built from 13 residues. The CDR3 here is CASSLSPDTEAFF. For the CDR3, the DNA is TGTGCCAGCAGCTTGAGCCCCGACACTGAAGCTTTCTTT.

V gene TRBV29-1 combines with J gene TRBJ2-5, with D possibly called TRBD1 or TRBD2 (5 bases each). V dropped 7 bases and J dropped 5 bases, with 17 bases sitting between them. The CDR3 consists of 13 residues. Germline lookup yields CDR1 SQVTM and CDR2 ANQGSEA. This CDR3 reads CSAAGTSPETQYF. Here the CDR3 DNA reads TGCAGCGCGGCCGGGACCTCTCCGGAGACCCAGTACTTC. The entire variable domain, with the rest obtained from reference TRBV29-1 and TRBJ2-5, is as follows: SAVISQKPSRDICQRGTSLTIQCQVDSQVTMMFWYRQQPGQSLTLIATANQGSEATYESGFVIDKFPISRPNLTFSTLTVSNMSPEDSSIYLCSAAGTSPETQYFGPGTRLLVL.

This chain links TRBV7-6 with TRBJ2-5, with 8 bases fitting TRBD2. Germline V gene lookup returns CDR1 SGHVS and CDR2 FNYEAQ. V shed 5 bases and J 2 bases; nucleotides not matched to a gene: 10. This CDR3 comprises 16 residues. In nucleotides, the CDR3 is TGTGCCAGCAGCCTAGGGGTAGCGGGGAGGCAAGAGACCCAGTACTTC. Its translation is CASSLGVAGRQETQYF.

The chain recombines TRBV19 with TRBJ1-4; 10 positions match TRBD1. V lost 8 bases, J lost 8 bases, and 5 bases stayed unmatched. This CDR3 has 13 residues. CDR1 LNHDA and CDR2 SQIVND come from the germline V gene (reference sequence). In nucleotides, the CDR3 is TGTGCCAGTGGGACAGGGGCTGGAGAAAAACTGTTTTTT. It yields the protein CASGTGAGEKLFF.

This chain connects TRBV7-6 to TRBJ2-2; 7 nucleotides agree with TRBD1. With V trimmed by 4 bases and J by 5 bases, 7 bases remained unmatched. CDR3 length: 15 residues. CDR1 and CDR2 from the germline V gene are SGHVS and FNYEAQ. CDR3 DNA: TGTGCCAGCAGCTCCCACAGGGGTAGGACCGGGGAGCTGTTTTTT. This encodes CASSSHRGRTGELFF.

The chain recombines TRBV14 with TRBJ2-5, with D perhaps matching TRBD1 or TRBD2 (5 bases each). V was trimmed by 4 bases and J by 2 bases, leaving 11 bases between them. The CDR3 contains 14 residues. Germline CDR1 reads SGHDN; CDR2 reads FVKESK. The CDR3 bases are TGTGCCAGCAGCCCTGAGGGACGGCAAGAGACCCAGTACTTC. As protein: CASSPEGRQETQYF.

This clone was seen only once. The CDR3 DNA follows: TGTGCCAGCAGTTTTTACGCTTTGACAGGGAACACTGAAGCTTTCTTT. It is translated as CASSFYALTGNTEAFF. The chain recombines TRBV28 with TRBJ1-1; tentative D call: TRBD1 (6 bases). V was cut by 3 bases and J by 1 base, with 15 bases left in between. The CDR3 covers 16 residues. The germline gives CDR1 MDHEN, CDR2 SYDVKM.

The CDR3 spells CATQSQKAPLHF. CDR3 bases: TGTGCCACCCAGTCGCAGAAGGCACCCCTCCACTTT. V usage is TRBV6-5 and J usage is TRBJ1-6; D not resolved. In germline, CDR1 is MNHEY, CDR2 SVGAGI. V lost 10 bases to trimming and J lost 11 bases, with 15 bases between them. The CDR3 sequence is 12 residues long.

The chain joins TRBV5-4 to TRBJ1-4; D is ambiguous. Trimming left V 5 bases short and J 5 bases short, with 10 bases between. This CDR3 is built from 13 residues. CDR1 and CDR2 from the germline V gene are SGHNT and YYREEE (reference sequence). The CDR3 reads CASRDGRNEKLFF. The CDR3 region has the DNA TGTGCCAGCAGGGATGGGCGAAATGAAAAACTGTTTTTT.

V usage is TRBV18 and J usage is TRBJ2-3; 10 nucleotides line up with TRBD2. This CDR3 comprises 16 residues. The junction had 5 bases not matched to a gene; V was cut back by 3 bases and J by 2 bases. The V gene's germline CDR1 is KGHSH and CDR2 LQKENI. The CDR3 region has the DNA TGTGCCAGCTCACCTAGGCTAGCGGGGGTCACAGATACGCAGTATTTT. Its translation: CASSPRLAGVTDTQYF.

The V gene is TRBV18, the J gene TRBJ1-4; D is undetermined. CDR3 length: 14 residues. With 0 bases removed from V and 8 bases from J, the gap between germline ends came to 10 bases. Germline V gene sequence: CDR1 KGHSH, CDR2 LQKENI. In nucleotides, the CDR3 is TGTGCCAGCTCACCACCGGAGGTGCGGGAAAAACTGTTTTTT. It is translated as CASSPPEVREKLFF.

The chain has TRBV21-1 and TRBJ2-7; no check of the table's D call, TRBD1, against the DNA was made. TRBV21-1 is marked as a pseudogene. This CDR3 has 21 residues. CDR3 region: CASSGRAKGQGASGAGEGQYF. The DNA of the CDR3 is TGTGCCAGCAGCGGCCGAGCGAAGGGACAGGGGGCTAGCGGCGCAGGGGAAGGGCAGTACTTC.

The genes are TRBV5-5 and TRBJ1-1; 9 bases line up with TRBD1. V shed 7 bases and J 3 bases; nucleotides not matched to a gene: 7. The CDR3 extends over 14 amino acids. CDR1 is SGHKS and CDR2 is YYEKEE in the germline V gene (reference sequence). The CDR3 here is CASGGTGTDTEAFF. The CDR3 region has the DNA TGTGCCAGCGGAGGGACAGGGACAGACACTGAAGCTTTCTTT. Variable domain in full (rest from reference TRBV5-5 and TRBJ1-1): DAGVTQSPTHLIKTRGQQVTLRCSPISGHKSVSWYQQVLGQGPQFIFQYYEKEERGRGNFPDRFSARQFPNYSSELNVNALLLGDSALYLCASGGTGTDTEAFFGQGTRLTVV.